Listed below are T cell receptor beta chains from one sample, sequenced in a study of T cell changes during pregnancy in multiple sclerosis. Profiling relied on immunoSEQ multiplex PCR, and the TCRdb table lists in-frame clones only, not all of them. The profile covers about 21,000 clones, with 80% to 90% appearing a single time and approximately 1% taken by the ten largest. The sequences come from CD4+ T cells from peripheral blood mononuclear cells, collected in the first trimester of pregnancy. The receptors come from a female donor in good health, enrolled as a control in a pregnancy study. Both conserved end residues are part of each CDR3. Each record gives: V gene, D gene, J gene, clone size, CDR3 length, CDR3 DNA, CDR3 protein. The D gene is left open where the match is weak. Clone size appears in some rows only: once, few, many, or a class for an expanded clone.

v_call: TRBV25-1
d_call: TRBD1
j_call: TRBJ1-3
clone_size: -
cdr3_length: 14
cdr3_nt: TGTGCCAGCAGCCGGACAGGCTCTGGAAACACCATATATTTT
cdr3_aa: CASSRTGSGNTIYF

v_call: TRBV25-1
d_call: TRBD1
j_call: TRBJ2-7
clone_size: -
cdr3_length: 14
cdr3_nt: TGTGCCAGCAGTGTACCAGGGGGCCGTTACGAGCAGTACTTC
cdr3_aa: CASSVPGGRYEQYF

v_call: TRBV6-1
d_call: -
j_call: TRBJ2-7
clone_size: -
cdr3_length: 12
cdr3_nt: TGTGCCAGCAGTGAAGGGACATACGAGCAGTACTTC
cdr3_aa: CASSEGTYEQYF

v_call: TRBV14
d_call: TRBD2
j_call: TRBJ2-1
clone_size: -
cdr3_length: 15
cdr3_nt: TGTGCCAGCAGCCAAGCCGGGAGGGGTTACAATGAGCAGTTCTTC
cdr3_aa: CASSQAGRGYNEQFF

v_call: TRBV5-1
d_call: -
j_call: TRBJ1-3
clone_size: -
cdr3_length: 15
cdr3_nt: TGCGCCAGCAGCTTGGATAGGGGCTCTGGAAACACCATATATTTT
cdr3_aa: CASSLDRGSGNTIYF

v_call: TRBV27
d_call: TRBD2
j_call: TRBJ2-3
clone_size: -
cdr3_length: 15
cdr3_nt: TGTGCCAGCAGCCGGACTAGCGGGAGAACAGATACGCAGTATTTT
cdr3_aa: CASSRTSGRTDTQYF

v_call: TRBV6-1
d_call: TRBD2
j_call: TRBJ2-1
clone_size: -
cdr3_length: 15
cdr3_nt: TGTGCCAGCCACTTAGCGGGGGGGCCGAATAATGAGCAGTTCTTC
cdr3_aa: CASHLAGGPNNEQFF

v_call: TRBV10-3
d_call: TRBD2
j_call: TRBJ2-3
clone_size: -
cdr3_length: 15
cdr3_nt: TGTGCCATCGCGAGCGGGAGGGCCCGGGGAGATACGCAGTATTTT
cdr3_aa: CAIASGRARGDTQYF

v_call: TRBV2
d_call: TRBD2
j_call: TRBJ2-1
clone_size: -
cdr3_length: 15
cdr3_nt: TGTGCCAGCAGTGGAGGACTAGCGGAGCTCGGTGAGCAGTTCTTC
cdr3_aa: CASSGGLAELGEQFF

v_call: TRBV7-9
d_call: TRBD1
j_call: TRBJ1-2
clone_size: -
cdr3_length: 17
cdr3_nt: TGTGCCAGCAGCCTTGGGCAGGGGGCGCCTTCTAACTATGGCTACACCTTC
cdr3_aa: CASSLGQGAPSNYGYTF

v_call: TRBV2
d_call: TRBD2
j_call: TRBJ2-2
clone_size: few
cdr3_length: 15
cdr3_nt: TGTGCCAGCACTCCTAGCGGGAGTTCTGCCGGGGAGCTGTTTTTT
cdr3_aa: CASTPSGSSAGELFF

v_call: TRBV5-1
d_call: TRBD2
j_call: TRBJ2-5
clone_size: -
cdr3_length: 18
cdr3_nt: TGCGCCAGCAGCTTGAGGCCTAGCGGGGGGGGGAACCAAGAGACCCAGTACTTC
cdr3_aa: CASSLRPSGGGNQETQYF

v_call: TRBV18
d_call: TRBD1
j_call: TRBJ1-6
clone_size: -
cdr3_length: 17
cdr3_nt: TGTGCCAGCTCACCACCGCAGGGGGCCGGTAATAATTCACCCCTCCACTTT
cdr3_aa: CASSPPQGAGNNSPLHF

v_call: TRBV2
d_call: TRBD2
j_call: TRBJ2-2
clone_size: few
cdr3_length: 17
cdr3_nt: TGTGCCAGCAATCCGAGCGTACTAGCGGGAGACACCGGGGAGCTGTTTTTT
cdr3_aa: CASNPSVLAGDTGELFF

v_call: TRBV7-9
d_call: -
j_call: TRBJ1-6
clone_size: -
cdr3_length: 14
cdr3_nt: TGTGCCAGCAGCTTACACGGGAACAATTCACCCCTCCACTTT
cdr3_aa: CASSLHGNNSPLHF

v_call: TRBV5-1
d_call: -
j_call: TRBJ1-2
clone_size: -
cdr3_length: 12
cdr3_nt: TGCGCCAGCAGCTTGGACAGGGACGGCTACACCTTC
cdr3_aa: CASSLDRDGYTF

v_call: TRBV6-6
d_call: TRBD1
j_call: TRBJ1-1
clone_size: -
cdr3_length: 12
cdr3_nt: TGTGCCAGCAGTGCAGACAGGGGGAAAGCTTTCTTT
cdr3_aa: CASSADRGKAFF

v_call: TRBV28
d_call: -
j_call: TRBJ1-3
clone_size: -
cdr3_length: 15
cdr3_nt: TGTGCCAGCAGCCTTCACAACAGGGCTGGAAACACCATATATTTT
cdr3_aa: CASSLHNRAGNTIYF

v_call: TRBV11-2
d_call: TRBD2
j_call: TRBJ2-7
clone_size: -
cdr3_length: 16
cdr3_nt: TGTGCCAGCAGCTTCCAACGACTAGCGGGAGGGAACGAGCAGTACTTC
cdr3_aa: CASSFQRLAGGNEQYF

v_call: TRBV2
d_call: -
j_call: TRBJ2-5
clone_size: -
cdr3_length: 14
cdr3_nt: TGTGCCAGCAGTGAGAACAGGGAGGGGGAGACCCAGTACTTC
cdr3_aa: CASSENREGETQYF

v_call: TRBV10-1
d_call: -
j_call: TRBJ2-2
clone_size: -
cdr3_length: 14
cdr3_nt: TGCGCCAGCAGTGAGGTCAGATACACCGGGGAGCTGTTTTTT
cdr3_aa: CASSEVRYTGELFF

v_call: TRBV30
d_call: -
j_call: TRBJ2-1
clone_size: -
cdr3_length: 13
cdr3_nt: TGTGCCTGGAGTCCACTAGTGCGTAATGAGCAGTTCTTC
cdr3_aa: CAWSPLVRNEQFF

v_call: TRBV9
d_call: -
j_call: TRBJ2-7
clone_size: -
cdr3_length: 14
cdr3_nt: TGTGCCAGCAGCGTAGCGGCAGGAGGGGACGAGCAGTACTTC
cdr3_aa: CASSVAAGGDEQYF

v_call: TRBV11-2
d_call: -
j_call: TRBJ1-3
clone_size: -
cdr3_length: 15
cdr3_nt: TGTGCCAGCAGACCGACAGCCTCCTCTGGAAACACCATATATTTT
cdr3_aa: CASRPTASSGNTIYF

v_call: TRBV15
d_call: -
j_call: TRBJ1-1
clone_size: few
cdr3_length: 14
cdr3_nt: TGTGCCACCAGCAGAGATCTAACGGGGACTGAAGCTTTCTTT
cdr3_aa: CATSRDLTGTEAFF

v_call: TRBV4-2
d_call: TRBD2
j_call: TRBJ2-7
clone_size: -
cdr3_length: 16
cdr3_nt: TGTGCCAGCAGCCAAGTGGGGAGGGCGGGGAGCTACGAGCAGTACTTC
cdr3_aa: CASSQVGRAGSYEQYF

v_call: TRBV19
d_call: -
j_call: TRBJ1-1
clone_size: once
cdr3_length: 14
cdr3_nt: TGTGCCAGTACCCACGGTTCGGGGAACACTGAAGCTTTCTTT
cdr3_aa: CASTHGSGNTEAFF

v_call: TRBV11-2
d_call: -
j_call: TRBJ1-1
clone_size: -
cdr3_length: 14
cdr3_nt: TGTGCCAGCAGAGCCTTCGCGGGTAACACTGAAGCTTTCTTT
cdr3_aa: CASRAFAGNTEAFF

v_call: TRBV2
d_call: TRBD2
j_call: TRBJ2-3
clone_size: -
cdr3_length: 15
cdr3_nt: TGTGCCAGCAGTGTGAGGCGGGGGGGAACAGATACGCAGTATTTT
cdr3_aa: CASSVRRGGTDTQYF

v_call: TRBV6-6
d_call: -
j_call: TRBJ2-2
clone_size: few
cdr3_length: 16
cdr3_nt: TGTGCCAGCAGTTTCCCTGCGAGGGAGAGGTCCGGGGAGCTGTTTTTT
cdr3_aa: CASSFPARERSGELFF

v_call: TRBV28
d_call: TRBD2
j_call: TRBJ2-7
clone_size: -
cdr3_length: 13
cdr3_nt: TGTGCGAGCAGGGCTAGCGGGGTACGGGAGCAGTACTTC
cdr3_aa: CASRASGVREQYF

v_call: TRBV7-2
d_call: -
j_call: TRBJ2-7
clone_size: -
cdr3_length: 14
cdr3_nt: TGTGCCAGCAGCTTGGGGCTCCCCTTCGACGAGCAGTACTTC
cdr3_aa: CASSLGLPFDEQYF

v_call: TRBV11-3
d_call: -
j_call: TRBJ2-1
clone_size: -
cdr3_length: 15
cdr3_nt: TGTGCCAGCAGCCCCCGGTCCCCAGGGCTAGATGAGCAGTTCTTC
cdr3_aa: CASSPRSPGLDEQFF

v_call: TRBV9
d_call: TRBD2
j_call: TRBJ2-1
clone_size: -
cdr3_length: 16
cdr3_nt: TGTGCCAGCAGCGTGCTAGCGGGGGGGCCCAACAATGAGCAGTTCTTC
cdr3_aa: CASSVLAGGPNNEQFF

v_call: TRBV5-1
d_call: -
j_call: TRBJ2-2
clone_size: -
cdr3_length: 14
cdr3_nt: TGCGCCAGCAGGACAGACGCGAACACCGGGGAGCTGTTTTTT
cdr3_aa: CASRTDANTGELFF

v_call: TRBV14
d_call: TRBD2
j_call: TRBJ2-1
clone_size: -
cdr3_length: 19
cdr3_nt: TGTGCCAGCAGCCAAGCGGTAGGAGCGGGGGCTCTCTCCTACAATGAGCAGTTCTTC
cdr3_aa: CASSQAVGAGALSYNEQFF

v_call: TRBV9
d_call: -
j_call: TRBJ2-3
clone_size: -
cdr3_length: 15
cdr3_nt: TGTGCCAGCAGCGTAGACGGACAGATCACAGATACGCAGTATTTT
cdr3_aa: CASSVDGQITDTQYF

v_call: TRBV18
d_call: TRBD2
j_call: TRBJ2-7
clone_size: -
cdr3_length: 15
cdr3_nt: TGTGCCAGCTCACTTGGGGGGGGAATCTCCTACGAGCAGTACTTC
cdr3_aa: CASSLGGGISYEQYF

v_call: TRBV5-6
d_call: TRBD1
j_call: TRBJ1-4
clone_size: -
cdr3_length: 16
cdr3_nt: TGTGCCAGCAGCGACCGACAGGGGGTAGGGAATGAAAAACTGTTTTTT
cdr3_aa: CASSDRQGVGNEKLFF

v_call: TRBV9
d_call: -
j_call: TRBJ2-3
clone_size: -
cdr3_length: 13
cdr3_nt: TGTGCCAGCAGCGCGTCTAGCACAGATACGCAGTATTTT
cdr3_aa: CASSASSTDTQYF

v_call: TRBV27
d_call: -
j_call: TRBJ1-1
clone_size: -
cdr3_length: 13
cdr3_nt: TGTGCCAGCAGTGCCCTCTCAGGAACTGAAGCTTTCTTT
cdr3_aa: CASSALSGTEAFF

v_call: TRBV11-2
d_call: -
j_call: TRBJ2-5
clone_size: -
cdr3_length: 14
cdr3_nt: TGTGCCAGCACCACGTCCGGGGGGCAGGAGACCCAGTACTTC
cdr3_aa: CASTTSGGQETQYF